The 30 T cell receptor beta chains below all came from one sample that was sequenced in a study of T cells in localized non-small cell lung cancer. Data came from immunoSEQ multiplex PCR; TCRdb stores just in-frame clones and leaves some out. The sample lists under 35,000 clones; 80% were seen once. The material sequenced was peripheral blood, taken before any cancer treatment. The receptor set was obtained from a male donor older than 55 with stage III squamous cell lung carcinoma.

This clone was detected only a few times. The chain is built from TRBV6-1 and TRBJ1-2, with D unclear. Trimming removed 2 bases at V and 0 bases at J, with 7 bases between. The CDR3 contains 14 residues. Germline assignment: CDR1 MNHNS and CDR2 SASEGT. CDR3 in amino acids: CASSELRANYGYTF. CDR3 nucleotide sequence: TGTGCCAGCAGTGAACTCAGAGCTAACTATGGCTACACCTTC.

The rearrangement links TRBV5-4 to TRBJ2-5; 8 nucleotides align to TRBD2. Germline V gene data show CDR1 as SGHNT and CDR2 as YYREEE (reference sequence). V gave up 1 base and J gave up 1 base; unmatched junction bases: 3. The CDR3 spans 15 residues. The CDR3 sequence is CASSLIAGTQETQYF. Here the CDR3 DNA reads TGTGCCAGCAGCTTGATAGCGGGAACCCAAGAGACCCAGTACTTC.

The chain joins TRBV7-2 to TRBJ2-5, with D perhaps being TRBD1 or TRBD2 (5 bases each). Trimming took 1 base from V and 5 from J, leaving 8 bases between them. The germline V gene encodes CDR1 SGHTA and CDR2 FQGNSA. The CDR3 runs to 13 residues. The CDR3 coding sequence is TGTGCCAGCAGCTTAGGGGGCGGGGAGACCCAGTACTTC. Amino acid sequence: CASSLGGGETQYF.

The chain recombines TRBV7-2 with TRBJ1-2; D remains ambiguous. The V end lost 5 bases, the J end lost 7 bases, and 11 bases lay between the germline ends. Germline V gene data show CDR1 as SGHTA and CDR2 as FQGNSA. CDR3 length: 12 residues. The CDR3 region is CASSPTFGGYTF. Here the CDR3 DNA reads TGTGCCAGCAGCCCCACCTTTGGTGGCTACACCTTC. The variable domain in full, completed from reference TRBV7-2 and TRBJ1-2, reads GAGVSQSPSNKVTEKGKDVELRCDPISGHTALYWYRQSLGQGLEFLIYFQGNSAPDKSGLPSDRFSAERTGGSVSTLTIQRTQQEDSAVYLCASSPTFGGYTFGSGTRLTVV.

The genes are TRBV5-6 and TRBJ2-5; D is uncertain. The CDR3 length is 15 residues. The germline V gene encodes CDR1 SGHDT and CDR2 YYEEEE. Between the trimmed V and J ends, which lost 0 bases and 0 bases, there was a span of 9 bases. The CDR3 loop reads CASSLGSWDQETQYF. CDR3 coding DNA: TGTGCCAGCAGCTTGGGAAGTTGGGACCAAGAGACCCAGTACTTC.

The chain carries TRBV13 and TRBJ2-3; D is perhaps TRBD2 (6 bases). The CDR3 runs 16 residues. The ends were cut back, 0 bases at V and 9 bases at J, with 19 bases in the middle. Germline V gene sequence: CDR1 PRHDT, CDR2 FYEKMQ (reference sequence). In DNA form, the CDR3 reads TGTGCCAGCAGCTTAGGCAGGAAGGTGGGACTGGGGACGCAGTATTTT. It yields the protein CASSLGRKVGLGTQYF.

The gene calls are TRBV7-2 and TRBJ2-1; TRBD2 agrees at 10 bases. In germline, CDR1 is SGHTA, CDR2 FQGNSA. The V gene end was trimmed by 5 bases and the J gene end by 6 bases; junction bases not matched to a gene: 7. CDR3 length equals 15 residues. CDR3 in DNA: TGTGCCAGCAGCCCTTCTAGCGGGGGTCCCAATGAGCAGTTCTTC. Translating gives CASSPSSGGPNEQFF. The complete variable domain, with remaining parts taken from reference TRBV7-2 and TRBJ2-1, reads GAGVSQSPSNKVTEKGKDVELRCDPISGHTALYWYRQSLGQGLEFLIYFQGNSAPDKSGLPSDRFSAERTGGSVSTLTIQRTQQEDSAVYLCASSPSSGGPNEQFFGPGTRLTVL.

The chain employs TRBV28 and TRBJ2-1; 10 bases fit TRBD2. The germline V gene encodes CDR1 MDHEN and CDR2 SYDVKM. The CDR3 totals 14 residues. V gave up 5 bases and J gave up 5 bases; unmatched junction bases: 3. CDR3 in amino acids: CASSRTSGDNEQFF. The DNA for the CDR3 is TGTGCCAGCAGTAGGACTAGCGGTGACAATGAGCAGTTCTTC. Using reference TRBV28 and TRBJ2-1 for the parts outside the CDR3, the full variable domain is DVKVTQSSRYLVKRTGEKVFLECVQDMDHENMFWYRQDPGLGLRLIYFSYDVKMKEKGDIPEGYSVSREKKERFSLILESASTNQTSMYLCASSRTSGDNEQFFGPGTRLTVL.

The rearrangement joins TRBV19 to TRBJ1-1; 7 nucleotides agree with TRBD1. V lost 4 bases and J lost 2; bases outside the gene matches: 7. This CDR3 has 15 residues. CDR1 is LNHDA and CDR2 is SQIVND in the germline V gene (reference sequence). CDR3 region: CASSTYGTENTEAFF. CDR3 nucleotides: TGTGCCAGTAGTACCTACGGGACAGAAAACACTGAAGCTTTCTTT.

The V gene is TRBV10-3, the J gene TRBJ2-4; 12 positions match TRBD2. V dropped 3 bases and J dropped 2; count of bases not matched to a gene: 8. This CDR3 contains 18 residues. CDR1 is ENHRY, CDR2 SYGVKD, per germline. CDR3: CAISDLAGGPSSKNIQYF. CDR3 nucleotide sequence: TGTGCCATCAGTGACCTAGCGGGAGGGCCCTCGTCCAAAAACATTCAGTACTTC.

The chain is built from TRBV10-3 and TRBJ2-4, with 10 bases identical to TRBD1. Germline-derived CDR1 and CDR2 are ENHRY and SYGVKD. This CDR3 contains 14 residues. V lost 5 bases, J lost 8 bases, and 6 bases stayed unmatched. The CDR3 nucleotides are TGTGCCATCAGTTCCGGGACAGGGGTAGACATTCAGTACTTC. Translating gives CAISSGTGVDIQYF.

This chain connects TRBV10-3 to TRBJ1-6; TRBD1 might be the D (5 bases). The CDR3 loop spans 15 amino acids. CDR1 is ENHRY, CDR2 SYGVKD, per germline. V lost 0 bases to trimming and J lost 7 bases, with 10 bases between them. In DNA form, the CDR3 reads TGTGCCATCAGTGAGTCGTCGAGACAGAATTCACCCCTCCACTTT. This codes for CAISESSRQNSPLHF.

The rearrangement uses TRBV5-4 and TRBJ2-3; 12 bases map to TRBD2. Germline V gene lookup returns CDR1 SGHNT and CDR2 YYREEE (reference sequence). V was clipped by 3 bases and J by 5 bases; unmatched bases: 7. CDR3 length: 16 amino acids. The CDR3 DNA reads as TGTGCCAGCAGCTCCCCTAGCGGGGGGGCTGTAGATACGCAGTATTTT. As protein: CASSSPSGGAVDTQYF.

In DNA, the CDR3 is TGTGCCAGCAGCTTGTCTGATGGGAGGAGTTCCCAGTACAATGAGCAGTTCTTC. As protein: CASSLSDGRSSQYNEQFF. V gene TRBV13 combines with J gene TRBJ2-1; a weak D match, TRBD2 (6 bases). The CDR3 length is 18 residues. In germline, CDR1 is PRHDT, CDR2 FYEKMQ (reference sequence). V lost 3 bases to trimming and J lost 4 bases, with 22 bases between them.

CDR3 sequence reads: CASSRSSGETQYF. The CDR3 DNA follows: TGTGCCAGCAGTCGCTCTAGCGGAGAGACCCAGTACTTC. The rearrangement joins TRBV6-5 to TRBJ2-5, with 7 nucleotides matching TRBD2. Trimming took 5 bases from V and 4 from J; bases not matched to a gene: 4. CDR3 size: 13 residues. The V gene's germline CDR1 is MNHEY and CDR2 SVGAGI.

The chain has TRBV5-5 and TRBJ2-7, with 12 bases lining up with TRBD2. This CDR3 region has 19 residues. Germline-derived CDR1 and CDR2 are SGHKS and YYEKEE (reference sequence). Losses at the gene ends were 6 bases for V and 2 bases for J; bases not matched to a gene: 18. CDR3 loop: CASIPMTSGRPTPAYEQYF. The CDR3 DNA reads as TGTGCCAGCATTCCCATGACTAGCGGGAGACCCACTCCGGCCTACGAGCAGTACTTC.

The chain couples TRBV7-8 to TRBJ1-5; D gene unclear. Germline lookup yields CDR1 SGHVS and CDR2 FQNEAQ. The CDR3 has 19 amino acids. V was shortened by 4 bases and J by 0 bases, with 22 bases between the two germline ends. The CDR3 sequence: CASSSPGNTITHSNQPQHF. CDR3 DNA sequence: TGTGCCAGCAGCTCGCCGGGGAATACAATAACCCATAGCAATCAGCCCCAGCATTTT.

This chain connects TRBV28 to TRBJ2-1; D is unclear. The CDR3 runs 14 residues. V lost 6 bases to trimming and J lost 6 bases, with 15 bases between them. Germline values: CDR1 MDHEN, CDR2 SYDVKM. The CDR3 coding sequence is TGTGCCAGCAGCCATAATTCCTTGGGCAATGAGCAGTTCTTC. Protein product: CASSHNSLGNEQFF. The variable domain in full, with the rest retrieved from reference TRBV28 and TRBJ2-1, is DVKVTQSSRYLVKRTGEKVFLECVQDMDHENMFWYRQDPGLGLRLIYFSYDVKMKEKGDIPEGYSVSREKKERFSLILESASTNQTSMYLCASSHNSLGNEQFFGPGTRLTVL.

The chain links TRBV6-5 to TRBJ2-7; 7 bases match TRBD2. The germline V gene encodes CDR1 MNHEY and CDR2 SVGAGI. J gave up 0 bases and V 2 bases, and 4 bases lay outside the gene matches. This CDR3 is 15 amino acids long. CDR3 amino acids: CASSYTGDYSYEQYF. The CDR3 coding sequence is TGTGCCAGCAGTTACACCGGGGACTACTCCTACGAGCAGTACTTC.

The rearrangement links TRBV4-3 to TRBJ1-6; D is perhaps TRBD1 (5 bases). V was trimmed by 0 bases and J by 12 bases, leaving 15 bases between them. Germline values: CDR1 LGHNA, CDR2 YSLEER. The CDR3 sequence is 15 residues long. The CDR3 DNA sequence: TGCGCCAGCAGCCAAGACCGCTTCGACAGCTTACCCCTCCACTTT. Its protein is CASSQDRFDSLPLHF.

This chain uses TRBV7-2 with TRBJ2-1; D not resolved. CDR3 size: 17 residues. Trimming shortened V by 5 bases and J by 5 bases, and 22 bases separated the two germline ends. Germline V gene data show CDR1 as SGHTA and CDR2 as FQGNSA. CDR3 coding DNA: TGTGCCAGCAGCATTGGCGGCAGAGTATCGACCAACAATGAGCAGTTCTTC. Its protein is CASSIGGRVSTNNEQFF.

This chain connects TRBV15 to TRBJ2-1; 7 bases are shared with TRBD2. Germline V gives CDR1 LNHNV, CDR2 YYDKDF (reference sequence). J lost 9 bases, V lost 5 bases, and 16 bases had no gene match. CDR3 length equals 16 residues. CDR3 in amino acids: CATSPRSAERGSEQFF. In DNA form, the CDR3 reads TGTGCCACCAGCCCTCGTAGCGCCGAGCGGGGAAGTGAGCAGTTCTTC.

The CDR3 here is CASSLGRPSNEQFF. CDR3 in DNA: TGTGCCAGCAGCTTAGGGAGACCGAGCAATGAGCAGTTCTTC. The chain uses TRBV7-2 and TRBJ2-1; D ambiguous. Per the germline V gene, CDR1 is SGHTA and CDR2 is FQGNSA. V lost 1 base and J 6 bases, leaving 10 bases between the germline ends. The CDR3 has 14 residues. Full variable domain (remainder filled in from reference TRBV7-2 and TRBJ2-1): GAGVSQSPSNKVTEKGKDVELRCDPISGHTALYWYRQSLGQGLEFLIYFQGNSAPDKSGLPSDRFSAERTGGSVSTLTIQRTQQEDSAVYLCASSLGRPSNEQFFGPGTRLTVL.

The chain is built from TRBV18 and TRBJ1-1; D is possibly TRBD1 (5 bases). Trimming cost V 3 bases and J 0 bases, with 8 bases left between them. CDR3 length equals 14 residues. Germline V gene lookup returns CDR1 KGHSH and CDR2 LQKENI. In nucleotides, the CDR3 is TGTGCCAGCTCACCTATGGACATGAACACTGAAGCTTTCTTT. It specifies CASSPMDMNTEAFF.

The chain joins TRBV7-8 to TRBJ1-5; D is perhaps TRBD1 (5 bases). Trimming pared 1 base from V and 7 bases from J, leaving 17 bases between. From germline, CDR1 is SGHVS and CDR2 FQNEAQ. There are 16 residues in the CDR3. The CDR3 DNA sequence: TGTGCCAGCAGCTTAGAACTCGACAGAGGGAACCAGCCCCAGCATTTT. Its protein product is CASSLELDRGNQPQHF.

V usage is TRBV19 and J usage is TRBJ2-2; the match to TRBD1 covers 7 bases. The V segment lost 5 bases and the J segment 6 bases; nucleotides outside the gene matches: 12. Germline assignment: CDR1 LNHDA and CDR2 SQIVND (reference sequence). The CDR3 runs to 16 residues. The CDR3 is CASSPIGRTGAGELFF. In DNA, the CDR3 is TGTGCCAGTAGTCCAATAGGCCGAACAGGGGCCGGGGAGCTGTTTTTT. The whole variable domain, remainder taken from reference TRBV19 and TRBJ2-2, is DGGITQSPKYLFRKEGQNVTLSCEQNLNHDAMYWYRQDPGQGLRLIYYSQIVNDFQKGDIAEGYSVSREKKESFPLTVTSAQKNPTAFYLCASSPIGRTGAGELFFGEGSRLTVL.

CDR3 in amino acids: CASTIKLGRDGYTF. The CDR3 nucleotides read TGTGCCAGCACAATCAAATTAGGGAGGGATGGCTACACCTTC. The chain links TRBV7-2 to TRBJ1-2; D uncertain. CDR3 length: 14 residues. CDR1 is SGHTA and CDR2 is FQGNSA in the germline V gene. The V end lost 7 bases, the J end lost 6 bases, and 18 bases lay between the germline ends.

The sample holds one count of this clone. The chain carries TRBV7-2 and TRBJ2-5; 8 nucleotides match TRBD2. Trimming cost V 4 bases and J 1 base; bases outside gene matches: 2. Germline-derived CDR1 and CDR2 are SGHTA and FQGNSA. CDR3 size: 14 residues. This CDR3 is CASSSSGFQETQYF. Written as DNA, the CDR3 is TGTGCCAGCAGCTCTAGCGGGTTCCAAGAGACCCAGTACTTC.

This chain joins TRBV19 and TRBJ2-5, with D possibly matching TRBD1 (7 bases). The CDR3 runs 16 residues. Germline values: CDR1 LNHDA, CDR2 SQIVND (reference sequence). V was trimmed by 7 bases and J by 7 bases, leaving 25 bases between them. This chain's CDR3 is CASTPSDRRRGGTQYF. The CDR3 coding sequence is TGTGCCAGTACCCCTTCGGACAGGCGGAGGGGAGGGACCCAGTACTTC.

This chain links TRBV2 with TRBJ2-1; TRBD1 matches 8 bases. CDR1 and CDR2 (germline): SNHLY, FYNNEI. Trimming removed 11 bases from V and 1 base from J; junction bases left unmatched: 16. The CDR3 is 17 amino acids. The CDR3 DNA sequence: TGTGCCGCGTTGGCAGGGGGCCCCTTGGGGTCCTACAATGAGCAGTTCTTC. It yields the protein CAALAGGPLGSYNEQFF.